These 16 T cell receptor beta chains were sequenced from one sample in a study of CD8+CD57+ T cells in acquired aplastic anemia. Profiles of TCR beta VDJ and CDR3 were generated from a genomic DNA template. In TCRdb, the reads were re-called with MiXCR into one record per CDR3 protein. This sample yields 42,000 or so distinct CDR3 sequences, of which about two thirds are seen a single time; about 25% belongs to the top ten. The sequencing sample was made of sorted CD4+, CD8+, or CD8+CD57+ T cells (not recorded which) from PBMCs. The receptors stem from a human donor in good health, serving as a control.

The J gene is TRBJ1-2, the V gene TRBV7-2; TRBD1 aligns across 7 bases. The CDR3 is 15 amino acids. Germline assignment: CDR1 SGHTA and CDR2 FQGNSA. Losses at the gene ends were 5 bases for V and 5 bases for J; bases not matched to a gene: 11. The CDR3 reads CASSPAGQLLYGYTF. The CDR3 DNA follows: TGTGCCAGCAGCCCCGCGGGACAGCTGCTATATGGCTACACCTTC.

This clonotype showed up just a few times. This sequence joins TRBV10-2 and TRBJ1-1; D not certain. There are 13 residues in the CDR3. CDR1 WSHSY and CDR2 SAAADI come from the germline V gene. Between the trimmed V and J ends, which lost 6 bases and 1 base, there was a span of 9 bases. CDR3: CASSRGENTEAFF. In DNA form, the CDR3 reads TGCGCCAGCAGCCGCGGCGAGAACACTGAAGCTTTCTTT.

In this sample, this clonotype turned up once. The chain is built from TRBV10-3 and TRBJ1-1; D is unclear. The germline gives CDR1 ENHRY, CDR2 SYGVKD. V lost 1 base, J lost 14 bases, and 14 bases lay in between. CDR3 length: 12 residues. The CDR3 DNA reads as TGTGCCATCAGTGAGTTCCGCCAGCACTTATTCTTT. This encodes CAISEFRQHLFF.

The J gene is TRBJ1-5, the V gene TRBV2; D unclear. V dropped 2 bases and J dropped 3 bases, with 11 bases sitting between them. This CDR3 has 15 amino acids. Germline CDR1 SNHLY, CDR2 FYNNEI. The CDR3 DNA is TGTGCCAGCAGTGAAAGAGGGATCCACAATCAGCCCCAGCATTTT. Protein: CASSERGIHNQPQHF.

This chain links TRBV12-3 or TRBV12-4 with TRBJ1-1, with TRBD1 as a possible D gene (5 bases). The V and J ends lost 6 bases and 3 bases respectively, with 11 bases between them. The CDR3 is 13 residues long. CDR3 in amino acids: CASSKGRYTEAFF. The CDR3 coding sequence is TGTGCCAGCAGCAAGGGGAGGTACACTGAAGCTTTCTTT.

This clonotype is a singleton in its sample. This chain uses TRBV9 with TRBJ1-6, with TRBD1 matching over 7 bases. From germline, CDR1 is SGDLS and CDR2 YYNGEE. CDR3 length: 15 amino acids. J was trimmed by 8 bases and V by 0 bases; bases with no gene match: 5. The CDR3 DNA is TGTGCCAGCAGCGTAGTTGGGACAGCACATTCACCCCTCCACTTT. This encodes CASSVVGTAHSPLHF.

The chain carries TRBV29-1 and TRBJ2-5; possible D gene TRBD1, 5 bases. The CDR3 loop spans 15 amino acids. The V gene's germline CDR1 is SQVTM and CDR2 ANQGSEA. V lost 1 base and J 4 bases, leaving 16 bases between the germline ends. The CDR3 region is CSVEGMGRVPETQYF. Written as DNA, the CDR3 is TGCAGCGTTGAAGGGATGGGCAGGGTTCCAGAGACCCAGTACTTC.

The chain employs TRBV2 and TRBJ2-7, with D possibly being TRBD1 or TRBD2 (5 bases each). CDR1 and CDR2 (germline): SNHLY, FYNNEI. This CDR3 is 13 amino acids long. Deletions cut 7 bases from V and 0 bases from J, with 10 bases between. The CDR3 coding sequence is TGTGCCAGCAAAGGGACGAGCTCCTACGAGCAGTACTTC. Its protein is CASKGTSSYEQYF.

The table lists this clonotype with many counts. This sequence joins TRBV20-1 and TRBJ2-7; 13 bases align to TRBD2. Germline CDR1 and CDR2: DFQATT and SNEGSKA (reference sequence). The CDR3 runs to 14 residues. Trimming at V came to 0 bases and at J to 6 bases, leaving 2 bases not matched to a gene. For the CDR3, the DNA is TGCAGTGCTAGAGAACTAGCGGGGGGGCGCGAGCAGTACTTC. Translated, it gives CSARELAGGREQYF.

This clonotype has at least ten counts. CDR3 protein: CASSEYPSGGGGDTQYF. In nucleotides, the CDR3 is TGTGCCAGCAGTGAATATCCTAGCGGGGGAGGTGGAGATACGCAGTATTTT. This chain links TRBV6-4 with TRBJ2-3; 10 bases line up with TRBD2. The CDR3 contains 17 residues. J gave up 5 bases and V 3 bases, and 11 bases lay outside the gene matches. Germline loops: CDR1 MRHNA, CDR2 SNTAGT.

The CDR3, as DNA: TGTGCCATCAGTGACGCACAGGACAGGGGTTTGGGCAATGAGCAGTTCTTC. Translated, it gives CAISDAQDRGLGNEQFF. The rearrangement links TRBV10-3 to TRBJ2-1; 9 nucleotides line up with TRBD1. Germline CDR1 and CDR2: ENHRY and SYGVKD. V gave up 3 bases and J gave up 6 bases; unmatched junction bases: 12. This CDR3 region has 17 residues.

This rearrangement joins TRBV19 to TRBJ1-2; D uncertain. The CDR3 spans 15 residues. Germline loops: CDR1 LNHDA, CDR2 SQIVND (reference sequence). Trimming cost V 4 bases and J 5 bases, with 17 bases left between them. In DNA, the CDR3 is TGTGCCAGTAGTAGAGCGGCACCAACCTTTTATGGCTACACCTTC. This codes for CASSRAAPTFYGYTF.

This clonotype occurred many times. This chain links TRBV20-1 with TRBJ1-1; 8 bases fit TRBD1. Trimming removed 1 base from V and 2 bases from J; junction bases left unmatched: 9. The CDR3 has 16 amino acids. The V gene's germline CDR1 is DFQATT and CDR2 SNEGSKA (reference sequence). CDR3 coding DNA: TGCAGTGCTAGAGGCCTTCCGGACAGGGCAAACACTGAAGCTTTCTTT. It translates to CSARGLPDRANTEAFF.

The chain employs TRBV20-1 and TRBJ2-1; 14 bases agree with TRBD2. The ends lost 6 bases at V and 2 bases at J; junction bases unmatched: 3. This CDR3 has 15 amino acids. CDR1 is DFQATT, CDR2 SNEGSKA, per germline (reference sequence). CDR3 sequence reads: CSARTSGGTYNEQFF. CDR3 nucleotides: TGCAGTGCCCGGACTAGCGGGGGGACCTACAATGAGCAGTTCTTC.

The chain couples TRBV15 to TRBJ1-2; D not resolved. From germline, CDR1 is LNHNV and CDR2 YYDKDF (reference sequence). Trimming removed 6 bases from V and 6 bases from J, with 17 bases in between. The CDR3 runs to 14 residues. The CDR3 sequence: CATSPVRLQHGYTF. CDR3 bases: TGTGCCACCAGTCCGGTGAGGCTACAACATGGCTACACCTTC. The entire variable domain, with the rest obtained from reference TRBV15 and TRBJ1-2, is as follows: DAMVIQNPRYQVTQFGKPVTLSCSQTLNHNVMYWYQQKSSQAPKLLFHYYDKDFNNEADTPDNFQSRRPNTSFCFLDIRSPGLGDTAMYLCATSPVRLQHGYTFGSGTRLTVV.

The chain has TRBV12-5 and TRBJ2-7; D gene ambiguous. The germline V gene encodes CDR1 LGHNT and CDR2 FRNRAP. The ends were cut back, 1 base at V and 1 base at J, with 8 bases in the middle. The CDR3 totals 14 residues. The CDR3 sequence: CASGLGSVSYEQYF. DNA for the CDR3: TGTGCTAGTGGTTTGGGATCGGTTTCCTACGAGCAGTACTTC.